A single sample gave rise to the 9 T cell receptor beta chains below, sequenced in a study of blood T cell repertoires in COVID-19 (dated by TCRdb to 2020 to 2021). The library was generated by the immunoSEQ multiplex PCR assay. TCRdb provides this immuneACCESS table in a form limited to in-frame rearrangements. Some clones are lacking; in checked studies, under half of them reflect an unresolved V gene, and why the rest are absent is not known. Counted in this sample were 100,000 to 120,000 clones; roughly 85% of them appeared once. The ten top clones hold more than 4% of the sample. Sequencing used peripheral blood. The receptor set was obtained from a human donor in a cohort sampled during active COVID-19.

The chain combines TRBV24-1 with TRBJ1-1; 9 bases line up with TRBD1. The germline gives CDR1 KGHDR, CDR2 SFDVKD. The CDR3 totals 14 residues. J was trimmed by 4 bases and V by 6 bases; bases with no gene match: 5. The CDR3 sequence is CATSQTGGVTEAFF. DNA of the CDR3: TGTGCCACCAGTCAAACAGGGGGCGTCACTGAAGCTTTCTTT.

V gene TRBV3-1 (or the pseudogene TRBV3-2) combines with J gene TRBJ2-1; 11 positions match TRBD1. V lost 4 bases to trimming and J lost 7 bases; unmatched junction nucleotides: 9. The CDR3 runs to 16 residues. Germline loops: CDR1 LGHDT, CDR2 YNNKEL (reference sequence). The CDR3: CASSPYTGQGENEQFF. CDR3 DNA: TGTGCCAGCAGCCCATATACGGGACAGGGGGAAAATGAGCAGTTCTTC.

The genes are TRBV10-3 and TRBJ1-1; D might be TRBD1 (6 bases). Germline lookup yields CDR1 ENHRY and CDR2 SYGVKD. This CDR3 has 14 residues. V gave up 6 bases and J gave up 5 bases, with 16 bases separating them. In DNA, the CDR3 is TGTGCCATCAGCGAACAGGGAACTGAGACTGAAGCTTTCTTT. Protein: CAISEQGTETEAFF.

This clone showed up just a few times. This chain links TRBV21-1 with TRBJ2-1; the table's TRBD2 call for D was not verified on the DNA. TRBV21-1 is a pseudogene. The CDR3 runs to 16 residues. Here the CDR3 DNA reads TGTGCCAGCAGCAAAAACCAACTAGCGGGGGACAATGAGCAGTTCTTC. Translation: CASSKNQLAGDNEQFF.

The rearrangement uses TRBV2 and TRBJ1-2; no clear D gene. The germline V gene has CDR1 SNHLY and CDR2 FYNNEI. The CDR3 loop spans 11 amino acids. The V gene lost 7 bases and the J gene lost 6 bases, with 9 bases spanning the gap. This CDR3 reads CASTERDGYTF. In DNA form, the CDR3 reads TGTGCCAGCACTGAGAGGGATGGCTACACCTTC.

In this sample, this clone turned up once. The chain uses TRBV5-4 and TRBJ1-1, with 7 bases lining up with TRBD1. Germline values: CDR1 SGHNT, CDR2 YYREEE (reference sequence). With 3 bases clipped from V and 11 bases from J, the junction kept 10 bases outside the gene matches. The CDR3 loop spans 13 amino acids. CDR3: CASSSRGDRDAFF. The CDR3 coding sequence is TGTGCCAGCAGCTCCAGGGGCGACAGGGATGCTTTCTTT.

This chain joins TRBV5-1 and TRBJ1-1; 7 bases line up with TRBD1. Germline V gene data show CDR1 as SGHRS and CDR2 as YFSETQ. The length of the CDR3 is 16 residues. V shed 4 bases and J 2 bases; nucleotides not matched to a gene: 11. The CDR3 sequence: CASSVGPQGFNTEAFF. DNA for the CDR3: TGCGCCAGCAGCGTGGGTCCACAGGGGTTTAACACTGAAGCTTTCTTT.

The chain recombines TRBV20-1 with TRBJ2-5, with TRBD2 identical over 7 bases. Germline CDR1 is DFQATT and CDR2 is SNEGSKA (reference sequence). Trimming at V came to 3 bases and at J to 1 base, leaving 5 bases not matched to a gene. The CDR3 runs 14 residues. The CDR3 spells CSASRGELQETQYF. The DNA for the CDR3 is TGCAGTGCTAGTCGGGGGGAGCTCCAAGAGACCCAGTACTTC.

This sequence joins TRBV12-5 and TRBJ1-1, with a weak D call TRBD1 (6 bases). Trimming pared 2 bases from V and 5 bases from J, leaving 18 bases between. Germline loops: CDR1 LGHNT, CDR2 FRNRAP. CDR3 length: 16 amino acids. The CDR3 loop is CASGLSLPTGRTEAFF. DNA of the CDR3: TGTGCTAGTGGTTTGTCGCTACCGACAGGTCGGACTGAAGCTTTCTTT.